The 16 T cell receptor beta chains in this list originate from one sample, sequenced in a study of early T cells in non-severe SARS-CoV-2 infection. From the 5' RACE reads, TCRdb called clonotypes with MiXCR, one entry per CDR3 protein. The data show roughly 60,000 distinct CDR3 sequences, with roughly 13% seen just once and 4.2% held by the top ten. Sequenced input: whole blood. Receptor source: an adult who was a healthcare worker with PCR-confirmed SARS-CoV-2 infection or an uninfected control (not recorded which).

This clonotype was observed at least ten times. The rearrangement links TRBV3-1 to TRBJ2-5, with D perhaps assigned TRBD1 or TRBD2 (5 bases each). V lost 1 base and J lost 5, with 17 bases in between. CDR1 is LGHDT and CDR2 is YNNKEL in the germline V gene (reference sequence). The CDR3 runs 16 residues. CDR3 in amino acids: CASSQAGPLIGETQYF. CDR3 nucleotides: TGTGCCAGCAGCCAAGCGGGACCCCTGATTGGCGAGACCCAGTACTTC.

The chain uses TRBV7-9 and TRBJ1-6; D gene uncertain. Trimming took 5 bases from V and 6 from J, leaving 11 bases between them. From germline, CDR1 is SEHNR and CDR2 FQNEAQ (reference sequence). CDR3 length: 14 amino acids. This CDR3 reads CASSPLGSNSPLHF. CDR3 DNA: TGTGCCAGCAGCCCCCTGGGGAGTAATTCACCCCTCCACTTT.

In this sample, this clonotype turned up a few times. This chain links TRBV7-9 with TRBJ2-1; no reliable D call. Trimming shortened V by 2 bases and J by 8 bases, and 16 bases separated the two germline ends. Looked up from germline, CDR1 is SEHNR and CDR2 is FQNEAQ (reference sequence). This CDR3 spans 15 amino acids. CDR3 amino acids: CASSLTLAIRDEQFF. The CDR3 DNA follows: TGTGCCAGCAGCTTAACGTTGGCTATCCGGGATGAGCAGTTCTTC.

The table lists this clonotype with many counts. This chain uses TRBV18 with TRBJ1-2; 12 positions match TRBD1. Germline CDR1 reads KGHSH; CDR2 reads LQKENI. V trimming: 2 bases; J trimming: 4 bases; junction bases outside the gene matches: 2. The CDR3 spans 15 residues. Here the CDR3 DNA reads TGTGCCAGCTCACCAGGGACAGGGGGCGGCTATGGCTACACCTTC. Translation gives CASSPGTGGGYGYTF.

This clonotype was picked up many times. V is TRBV9 and J is TRBJ1-1; no firm D call. Germline lookup yields CDR1 SGDLS and CDR2 YYNGEE. The V and J ends lost 3 bases and 4 bases respectively, with 13 bases between them. The length of the CDR3 is 14 residues. CDR3: CASSGWGSSTEAFF. The CDR3, as DNA: TGTGCCAGCAGCGGGTGGGGATCGAGCACTGAAGCTTTCTTT.

This clonotype has just a few counts. The rearrangement links TRBV12-3 or TRBV12-4 to TRBJ1-5; D gene uncertain. Between the trimmed V and J ends, which lost 3 bases and 4 bases, there was a span of 7 bases. This CDR3 has 13 residues. The CDR3: CASSLSLNQPQHF. The CDR3 DNA is TGTGCCAGCAGTTTGAGCCTAAATCAGCCCCAGCATTTT.

The J gene is TRBJ1-1, the V gene TRBV27, with 11 bases lining up with TRBD1. Trimming removed 6 bases from V and 4 bases from J; junction bases left unmatched: 7. Germline values: CDR1 MNHEY, CDR2 SMNVEV (reference sequence). The CDR3 length is 15 residues. CDR3 sequence reads: CASSPGQGVRTEAFF. The CDR3 region has the DNA TGTGCCAGCAGCCCGGGACAGGGGGTTCGCACTGAAGCTTTCTTT.

This clonotype was counted ten times or more. The V and J genes are TRBV12-5 and TRBJ1-1, with no clear D. CDR1 and CDR2 (germline): LGHNT, FRNRAP. This CDR3 has 17 amino acids. V shed 0 bases and J shed 1 base, with 15 bases lying between them. The CDR3 DNA is TGTGCTAGTGGTTTGGTACTTAAATCCCGGGCGAACACTGAAGCTTTCTTT. Translated, it gives CASGLVLKSRANTEAFF.

The V and J genes are TRBV7-2 and TRBJ1-1; the D is unclear. This CDR3 is built from 15 residues. From germline, CDR1 is SGHTA and CDR2 FQGNSA. The ends were cut back, 1 base at V and 4 bases at J, with 13 bases in the middle. The CDR3 bases are TGTGCCAGCAGCTTAGTTCTCGTAGTCGGCACTGAAGCTTTCTTT. Its translation is CASSLVLVVGTEAFF.

The rearrangement links TRBV6-5 to TRBJ2-1, with 10 nucleotides matching TRBD2. The germline CDR1 and CDR2 sequences are MNHEY and SVGAGI. The V gene end was trimmed by 6 bases and the J gene end by 6 bases; junction bases not matched to a gene: 2. This CDR3 has 13 residues. CDR3 amino acids: CASRAGGGNEQFF. The CDR3 DNA is TGTGCCAGCAGAGCGGGGGGGGGCAATGAGCAGTTCTTC.

The table lists this clonotype with a few counts. This chain uses TRBV20-1 with TRBJ2-5; D uncertain. Germline CDR1 DFQATT, CDR2 SNEGSKA (reference sequence). This CDR3 region has 14 residues. Trimming left V 0 bases short and J 2 bases short, with 10 bases between. DNA of the CDR3: TGCAGTGCTAGAGATGGCAAAGAACAAGAGACCCAGTACTTC. Protein product: CSARDGKEQETQYF.

This clonotype was counted between two and nine times. The rearrangement links TRBV10-1 to TRBJ2-2; the match to TRBD2 covers 7 bases. CDR3 length: 16 amino acids. Germline CDR1 WNHNN, CDR2 SYGVQD (reference sequence). Trimming at V came to 3 bases and at J to 0 bases, leaving 4 bases not matched to a gene. CDR3 sequence reads: CASSDLAETNTGELFF. The CDR3 coding sequence is TGCGCCAGCAGTGACCTAGCGGAGACGAACACCGGGGAGCTGTTTTTT.

This clonotype was counted at least ten times. The CDR3 DNA reads as TGCAGTGCTAGAGATTCTTATCGGACGGCCAGCCAAGAGACCCAGTACTTC. This gives the protein CSARDSYRTASQETQYF. This sequence joins TRBV20-1 and TRBJ2-5; D uncertain. Germline values: CDR1 DFQATT, CDR2 SNEGSKA (reference sequence). There are 17 residues in the CDR3. The V end was cut by 0 bases, the J end by 1 base, with 18 bases between.

Points on this clonotype: One junction end does not reproduce the germline sequence, and a read error may be involved. The gene calls are TRBV4-1 and TRBJ1-1, with no clear D. Germline V gives CDR1 MGHRA, CDR2 YSYEKL. This CDR3 has 15 residues. The CDR3 nucleotides are TGCGCCAACAGCCAAGATCCGAGTATGAACACTGAAGCTTTCTTT. Its protein product is CANSQDPSMNTEAFF.

The chain has TRBV5-1 and TRBJ2-4, with no clear D. V lost 0 bases and J 0 bases, leaving 4 bases between the germline ends. The CDR3 consists of 14 residues. The germline V gene encodes CDR1 SGHRS and CDR2 YFSETQ. The CDR3 here is CASSLDLAKNIQYF. The CDR3, as DNA: TGCGCCAGCAGCTTGGATCTAGCCAAAAACATTCAGTACTTC.

This sequence joins TRBV6-5 and TRBJ2-1, with TRBD2 matching 11 bases. In germline, CDR1 is MNHEY, CDR2 SVGAGI. The CDR3 runs 14 residues. The trim removed 10 bases at V and 6 bases at J, leaving 8 bases unmatched. CDR3 region: CATFSSGGANEQFF. The CDR3 nucleotides read TGTGCCACTTTCAGTAGCGGGGGGGCCAATGAGCAGTTCTTC.